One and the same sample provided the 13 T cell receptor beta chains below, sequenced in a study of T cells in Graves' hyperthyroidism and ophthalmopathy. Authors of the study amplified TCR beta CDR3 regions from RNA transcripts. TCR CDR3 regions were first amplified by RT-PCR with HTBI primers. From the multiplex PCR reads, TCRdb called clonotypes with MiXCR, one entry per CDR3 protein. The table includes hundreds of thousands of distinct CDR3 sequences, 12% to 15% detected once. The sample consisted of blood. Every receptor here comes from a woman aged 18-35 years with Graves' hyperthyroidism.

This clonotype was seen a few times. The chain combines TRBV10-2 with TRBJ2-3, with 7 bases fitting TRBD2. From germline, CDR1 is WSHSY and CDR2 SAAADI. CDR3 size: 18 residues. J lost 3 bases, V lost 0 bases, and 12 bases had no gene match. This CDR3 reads CASSESIAGVMETDTQYF. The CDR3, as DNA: TGCGCCAGCAGTGAGTCGATTGCGGGAGTCATGGAGACAGATACGCAGTATTTT.

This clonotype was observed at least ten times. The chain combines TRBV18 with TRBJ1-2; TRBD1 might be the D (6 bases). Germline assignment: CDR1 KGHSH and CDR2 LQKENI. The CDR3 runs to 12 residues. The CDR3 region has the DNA TGTGCGGCGGGGGGCCTAAGCTATGGCTACACCTTC. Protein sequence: CAAGGLSYGYTF. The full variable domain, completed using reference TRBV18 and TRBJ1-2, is NAGVMQNPRHLVRRRGQEARLRCSPMKGHSHVYWYRQLPEEGLKFMVYLQKENIIDESGMPKERFSAEFPKEGPSILRIQQVVRGDSAAYFCAAGGLSYGYTFGSGTRLTVV.

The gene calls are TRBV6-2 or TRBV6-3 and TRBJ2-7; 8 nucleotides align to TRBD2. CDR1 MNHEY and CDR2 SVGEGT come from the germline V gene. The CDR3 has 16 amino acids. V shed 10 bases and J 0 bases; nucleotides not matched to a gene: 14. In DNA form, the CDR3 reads TGTGCCACTACCCGGGGGGGGGGACACCCCTCCTACGAGCAGTACTTC. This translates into CATTRGGGHPSYEQYF.

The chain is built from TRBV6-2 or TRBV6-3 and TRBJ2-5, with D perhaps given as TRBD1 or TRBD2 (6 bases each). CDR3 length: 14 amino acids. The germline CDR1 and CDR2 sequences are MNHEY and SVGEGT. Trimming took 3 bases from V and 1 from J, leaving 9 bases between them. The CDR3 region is CASSYSGAQETQYF. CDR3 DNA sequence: TGTGCCAGCAGTTATTCGGGGGCCCAAGAGACCCAGTACTTC.

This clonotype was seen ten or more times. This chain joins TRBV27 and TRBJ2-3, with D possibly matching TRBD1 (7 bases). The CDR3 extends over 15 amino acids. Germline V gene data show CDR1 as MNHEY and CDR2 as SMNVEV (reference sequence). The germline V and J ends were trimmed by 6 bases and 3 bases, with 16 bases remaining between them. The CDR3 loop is CASSPRRGQTDTQYF. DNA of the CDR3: TGTGCCAGCAGCCCCCGGAGGGGGCAGACAGATACGCAGTATTTT.

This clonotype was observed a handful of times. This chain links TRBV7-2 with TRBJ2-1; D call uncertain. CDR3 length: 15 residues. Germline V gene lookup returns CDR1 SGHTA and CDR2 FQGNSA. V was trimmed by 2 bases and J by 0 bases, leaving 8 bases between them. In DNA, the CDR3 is TGTGCCAGCAGCTTATGGGTTAGCTCCTACAATGAGCAGTTCTTC. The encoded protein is CASSLWVSSYNEQFF.

The CDR3 DNA follows: TGTGCCAGCAGCCAAGAGGGGGGTTTCTCCTACGAGCAGTACTTC. Amino acid sequence: CASSQEGGFSYEQYF. The rearrangement uses TRBV3-1 and TRBJ2-7; a weak D match, TRBD2 (6 bases). Trimming cost V 0 bases and J 0 bases, with 9 bases left between them. Germline CDR1 reads LGHDT; CDR2 reads YNNKEL (reference sequence). This CDR3 is built from 15 residues.

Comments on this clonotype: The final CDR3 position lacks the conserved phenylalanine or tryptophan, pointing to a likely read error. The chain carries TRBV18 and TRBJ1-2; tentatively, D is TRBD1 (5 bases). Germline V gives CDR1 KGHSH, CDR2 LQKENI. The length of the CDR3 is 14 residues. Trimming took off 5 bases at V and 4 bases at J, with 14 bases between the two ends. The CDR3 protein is CASSKEGLGYGYTL. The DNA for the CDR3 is TGTGCCAGCTCAAAGGAGGGGCTCGGCTATGGCTACACCCTC.

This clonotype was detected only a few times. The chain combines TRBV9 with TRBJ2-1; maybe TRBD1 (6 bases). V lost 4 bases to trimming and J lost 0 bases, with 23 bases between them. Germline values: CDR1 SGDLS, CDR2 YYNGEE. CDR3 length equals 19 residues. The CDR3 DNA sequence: TGTGCCAGCAGCCGTAGACAGGTTAGGCTAGAGAGCTCCTACAATGAGCAGTTCTTC. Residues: CASSRRQVRLESSYNEQFF.

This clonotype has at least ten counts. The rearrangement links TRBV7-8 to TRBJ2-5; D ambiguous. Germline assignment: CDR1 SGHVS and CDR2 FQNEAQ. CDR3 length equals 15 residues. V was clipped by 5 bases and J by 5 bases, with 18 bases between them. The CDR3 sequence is CASSPPRQWLETQYF. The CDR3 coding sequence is TGTGCCAGCAGCCCTCCACGGCAGTGGTTGGAGACCCAGTACTTC.

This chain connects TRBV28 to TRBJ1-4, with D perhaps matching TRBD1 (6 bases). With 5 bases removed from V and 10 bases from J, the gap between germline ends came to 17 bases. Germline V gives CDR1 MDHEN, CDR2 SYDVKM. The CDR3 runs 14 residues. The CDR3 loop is CASSGRDRPGKLFF. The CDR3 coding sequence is TGTGCCAGCAGTGGAAGAGACAGGCCAGGAAAACTGTTTTTT.

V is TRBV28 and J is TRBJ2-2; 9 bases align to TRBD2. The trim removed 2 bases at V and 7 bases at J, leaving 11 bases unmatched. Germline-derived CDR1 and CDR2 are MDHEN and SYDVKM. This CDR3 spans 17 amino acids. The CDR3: CASSLAGGTTLFGELFF. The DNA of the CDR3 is TGTGCCAGCAGTTTAGCGGGGGGGACAACTCTTTTCGGGGAGCTGTTTTTT.

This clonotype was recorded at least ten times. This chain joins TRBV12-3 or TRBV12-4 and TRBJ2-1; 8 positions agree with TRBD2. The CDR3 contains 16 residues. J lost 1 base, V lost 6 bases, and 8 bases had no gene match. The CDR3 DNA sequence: TGTGCCAGCAGCCTTCTGGGACTAGGGTCCTACAATGAGCAGTTCTTC. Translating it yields CASSLLGLGSYNEQFF.